These 5 T cell receptor beta chains originate from one sample sequenced in a study of blood T cells in healthy people across ages. Alongside a J-beta primer mix, a sample-barcoded 5' primer served in a second PCR lasting about 6 to 12 cycles. In TCRdb, the 5' RACE reads were re-called with MiXCR into one record per CDR3 protein. Of fewer than 800,000 distinct CDR3 sequences in the sample, around 25% were seen once. The same sample was also used in a study of T cells of mothers and their children.

Sequenced material: blood. All receptors derive from a boy between 10 and 17 years old in good health.

This clonotype was detected a few times. The gene calls are TRBV7-6 and TRBJ2-5; D possibly corresponds to TRBD1 (6 bases). Matching the DNA end better, TRBJ2-7 makes the J call doubtful. CDR1 and CDR2 from the germline V gene are SGHVS and FNYEAQ. The CDR3 contains 17 residues. CDR3 in DNA: TGTGCCAGCAGCCCGAGGACAGAAACCTGCCTAGGGGACGAGCAGTACTTC. Encoded protein: CASSPRTETCLGDEQYF.

About this clonotype itself: An end of the junction does not agree with germline; a read error may underlie this. DNA of the CDR3: TGTGCTAGCAGCTTAGGTCCTGACGTAGGGACCGGGGAGCTGTTTTTT. Translated: CASSLGPDVGTGELFF. This sequence joins TRBV7-7 and TRBJ2-2; D is uncertain. Germline lookup yields CDR1 SSHAT and CDR2 FNYEAQ (reference sequence). CDR3 length: 16 residues.

The chain employs TRBV7-9 and TRBJ2-2; 12 positions agree with TRBD2. After removal of 5 bases from V and 3 bases from J, the junction contained 7 bases not matched to a gene. Germline-derived CDR1 and CDR2 are SEHNR and FQNEAQ (reference sequence). CDR3 length: 17 residues. Written as DNA, the CDR3 is TGTGCCAGCAGCGAACTAGCGGGAGGAGCTGACACCGGGGAGCTGTTTTTT. Its protein product is CASSELAGGADTGELFF.

This clonotype was seen a few times. CDR3 residues: CSVDSGHTDTQYF. The CDR3 region has the DNA TGCAGCGTTGACAGCGGACACACAGATACGCAGTATTTT. The chain employs TRBV29-1 and TRBJ2-3; perhaps D is TRBD1 or TRBD2 (5 bases each). CDR3 size: 13 residues. Germline assignment: CDR1 SQVTM and CDR2 ANQGSEA. V shed 3 bases and J shed 2 bases, with 9 bases lying between them.

The V and J genes are TRBV7-6 and TRBJ2-7; D may be TRBD2 (9 bases). This CDR3 has 15 amino acids. Germline assignment: CDR1 SGHVS and CDR2 FNYEAQ. V lost 6 bases and J 1 base, leaving 16 bases between the germline ends. The CDR3: CASSPSGDRSYEQYF. In DNA, the CDR3 is TGTGCCAGCAGTCCTAGCGGGGACAGGTCCTACGAGCAGTACTTC.